The 4 T cell receptor beta chains below come from one sample, sequenced in a study of T cells in women clearing cervical HPV infection. Generated by immunoSEQ multiplex PCR, the TCRdb table keeps only in-frame clones and is missing some. The sample includes roughly 42,000 clones. Sequencing was carried out using blood buffy coat. The source is a woman between 18 and 69 years old with a cervical HPV16 infection that either progressed to CIN3+ or cleared (not recorded which).

On this clone itself: The CDR3 extends 3 residues past the end of the read, so its final part is completed from the germline J gene. The chain employs TRBV29-1 and TRBJ1-1; D possibly corresponds to TRBD1 (6 bases). The CDR3 loop spans 11 amino acids. Trimming took off 5 bases at V and 4 bases at J, with 8 bases between the two ends. Germline V gene lookup returns CDR1 SQVTM and CDR2 ANQGSEA. CDR3 sequence reads: CSVLDSTEAFF. The CDR3 bases that were read are TGCAGCGTTTTGGACAGCACTGAA.

In regard to this clone: Coverage ceases 3 residues before the CDR3 finishes, and the germline J gene fills in the end. The chain has TRBV10-2 and TRBJ1-1, with a weak D call TRBD1 (6 bases). The germline gives CDR1 WSHSY, CDR2 SAAADI. Trimming left V 2 bases short and J 5 bases short, with 9 bases between. The CDR3 loop spans 13 amino acids. The part of the CDR3 DNA that was read is TGCGCCAGCAGTGAGGGACAGCTTACTGAA. This codes for CASSEGQLTE. The complete CDR3 protein is CASSEGQLTEAFF.

As to this clone: The CDR3 is cut off 3 residues early in the read; its end comes from the germline J gene. The rearrangement joins TRBV7-6 to TRBJ2-5; 11 bases line up with TRBD2. J was trimmed by 2 bases and V by 3 bases; bases with no gene match: 2. This CDR3 spans 15 amino acids. CDR1 is SGHVS and CDR2 is FNYEAQ in the germline V gene. The sequenced CDR3 bases are TGTGCCAGCAGCTTTAGCGGGGGGGGGCAAGAGACC. This gives the protein CASSFSGGGQET. From start to end, the CDR3 is CASSFSGGGQETQYF.

Of note for this clone: The CDR3 goes on 3 residues after the read ends, and that part is filled in from the germline J gene. This chain links TRBV20-1 with TRBJ2-1, with TRBD2 matching over 11 bases. V lost 5 bases, J lost 8 bases, and 8 bases stayed unmatched. From germline, CDR1 is DFQATT and CDR2 SNEGSKA (reference sequence). The CDR3 has 14 residues. The DNA read from the CDR3 is TGCAGTGCTGTAGCGGGAGGGTGGGTCGATGAG. It is translated as CSAVAGGWVDE. The entire CDR3 protein is CSAVAGGWVDEQFF.